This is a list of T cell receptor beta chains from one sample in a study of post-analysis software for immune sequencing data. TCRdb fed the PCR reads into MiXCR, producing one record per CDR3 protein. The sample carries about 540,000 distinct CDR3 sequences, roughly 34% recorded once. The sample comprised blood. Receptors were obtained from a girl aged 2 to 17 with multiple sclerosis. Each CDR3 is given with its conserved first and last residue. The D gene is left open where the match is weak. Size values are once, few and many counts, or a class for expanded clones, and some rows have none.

CASSVLLQGAGELFF	TGTGCCAGCAGCGTCCTCCTGCAGGGTGCCGGGGAGCTGTTTTTT	TRBV13	-	TRBJ2-2	-
CASTLGSLISYNEQFF	TGTGCCAGCACCCTTGGGAGCCTAATCTCCTACAATGAGCAGTTCTTC	TRBV12-3/TRBV12-4	-	TRBJ2-1	few
CASSLYKARAYEQYF	TGTGCCAGCAGCTTATATAAAGCCAGGGCCTACGAGCAGTACTTC	TRBV7-3	-	TRBJ2-7	-
CASSLPWTGADTQYF	TGCGCCAGCAGCCTCCCTTGGACAGGGGCAGATACGCAGTATTTT	TRBV4-1	TRBD1	TRBJ2-3	few
CSARDLMGRTEAFF	TGCAGTGCTAGAGATCTCATGGGGCGCACTGAAGCTTTCTTT	TRBV20-1	-	TRBJ1-1	-
CASSLKDSFNEQFF	TGCGCCAGCAGCTTGAAGGATAGCTTCAATGAGCAGTTCTTC	TRBV5-1	-	TRBJ2-1	-
CASSTRRGSTDTQYF	TGCGCCAGCAGCACGAGGAGAGGGAGCACAGATACGCAGTATTTT	TRBV5-1	-	TRBJ2-3	few
CSASTSGGHNEQFF	TGCAGTGCCTCGACTAGCGGGGGGCACAATGAGCAGTTCTTC	TRBV20-1	TRBD2	TRBJ2-1	few
CASSFYRVSNQPQHF	TGTGCCAGCAGCTTTTACAGGGTTAGCAATCAGCCCCAGCATTTT	TRBV7-8	-	TRBJ1-5	few
CASSLEGGLAKNIQYF	TGTGCCAGCAGCTTGGAGGGGGGCTTAGCCAAAAACATTCAGTACTTC	TRBV5-6	-	TRBJ2-4	few
CASSHPSNQPQHF	TGCGCCAGCAGCCATCCCAGCAATCAGCCCCAGCATTTT	TRBV4-1	-	TRBJ1-5	-
CCAREGQVSGRDTQYF	TGCTGTGCTAGAGAGGGACAGGTATCAGGCAGGGATACGCAGTATTTT	TRBV20-1	TRBD1	TRBJ2-3	-
CASSLSRTSFDTQYF	TGTGCCAGCAGCTTATCCAGGACTAGTTTTGATACGCAGTATTTT	TRBV7-3	TRBD2	TRBJ2-3	-
CASSVDGLAGPTSTDTQYF	TGTGCCAGCAGCGTAGATGGACTAGCGGGGCCTACTAGCACAGATACGCAGTATTTT	TRBV9	TRBD2	TRBJ2-3	few
CSAVGTVNQPQHF	TGCAGCGCCGTCGGGACAGTTAATCAGCCCCAGCATTTT	TRBV20-1	TRBD1	TRBJ1-5	few
CASSSQFTDTQYF	TGCGCCAGCAGCTCACAATTCACAGATACGCAGTATTTT	TRBV5-1	-	TRBJ2-3	-
CASSPWETSNEQFF	TGTGCCAGCAGCCCCTGGGAGACGTCTAATGAGCAGTTCTTC	TRBV5-5	-	TRBJ2-1	few
CSARSIALAGWGEQYF	TGCAGTGCTAGATCCATTGCACTAGCGGGGTGGGGAGAGCAGTACTTC	TRBV20-1	TRBD2	TRBJ2-7	-
CAISEIEGGPGANVLTF	TGTGCCATCAGTGAGATCGAGGGAGGGCCTGGGGCCAACGTCCTGACTTTC	TRBV10-3	TRBD2	TRBJ2-6	-
CASSPQPYEQYF	TGTGCCAGCAGCCCGCAGCCCTACGAGCAGTACTTC	TRBV7-9	-	TRBJ2-7	few
CASTKQNTEAFF	TGTGCCAGCACTAAACAGAACACTGAAGCTTTCTTT	TRBV7-2	-	TRBJ1-1	many
CASSFSSGGAVRVEQYF	TGCGCCAGCAGCTTCTCTAGCGGGGGGGCCGTACGCGTCGAGCAGTACTTC	TRBV5-1	TRBD2	TRBJ2-7	-
CASSLARRTTDTQYF	TGTGCCAGCAGCTTGGCCAGGAGAACCACAGATACGCAGTATTTT	TRBV5-8	-	TRBJ2-3	few
CASSQEESNHQPQHF	TGCGCCAGCAGCCAAGAAGAGTCAAATCATCAGCCCCAGCATTTT	TRBV4-1	-	TRBJ1-5	few
CASSRPGGHEQYF	TGTGCCAGCAGCCGGCCTGGTGGACACGAGCAGTACTTC	TRBV7-2	-	TRBJ2-7	-
CASSVDISNYGDTF	TGTGCCAGCAGCGTAGATATTTCCAACTATGGCGACACCTTC	TRBV9	-	TRBJ1-2	-
CASSPDSSQETQYF	TGTGCCAGCAGCCCCGACAGCTCCCAAGAGACCCAGTACTTC	TRBV7-9	-	TRBJ2-5	-
CSAQRGRTGTRVYEQYF	TGCAGTGCCCAAAGAGGCCGAACCGGGACTAGGGTTTACGAGCAGTACTTC	TRBV20-1	TRBD2	TRBJ2-7	-
CSARSDGYEQYF	TGCAGTGCTAGATCGGACGGCTACGAGCAGTACTTC	TRBV20-1	-	TRBJ2-7	few
CSVEPGIEETQYF	TGCAGCGTTGAACCCGGCATCGAGGAGACCCAGTACTTC	TRBV29-1	-	TRBJ2-5	few
CASSLWRGVGTQYF	TGTGCCAGCAGTTTGTGGCGAGGGGTCGGGACCCAGTACTTC	TRBV12-3/TRBV12-4	-	TRBJ2-5	-
CSARDQLPGGNYGYTF	TGCAGTGCTAGAGATCAACTGCCAGGGGGGAACTATGGCTACACCTTC	TRBV20-1	TRBD1	TRBJ1-2	few
CASSAPGSYEQYF	TGTGCCAGCAGCGCCCCAGGTTCATACGAGCAGTACTTC	TRBV13	-	TRBJ2-7	-
CASSLTGTGRGTDTQYF	TGTGCCAGCAGCTTAACCGGGACAGGGAGAGGCACAGATACGCAGTATTTT	TRBV7-3	TRBD1	TRBJ2-3	few
CASSLARRSSYNEQFF	TGTGCCAGCAGCTTAGCGCGCAGGAGCTCCTACAATGAGCAGTTCTTC	TRBV7-9	-	TRBJ2-1	-
CASGETSGPSYNEQFF	TGTGCCAGCGGAGAGACTAGCGGACCCTCCTACAATGAGCAGTTCTTC	TRBV12-3/TRBV12-4	TRBD2	TRBJ2-1	few
CASSPPSGQGIYNEQFF	TGTGCCAGCTCACCACCGTCGGGACAGGGGATCTACAATGAGCAGTTCTTC	TRBV18	TRBD1	TRBJ2-1	-
CASSLPGTGPFFYGYTF	TGTGCCAGCAGCCTACCCGGGACAGGTCCCTTCTTCTATGGCTACACCTTC	TRBV28	TRBD1	TRBJ1-2	-
CASTSARDTSRVSSYEQYF	TGTGCCAGCACCTCCGCTCGGGACACATCCCGAGTAAGCTCCTACGAGCAGTACTTC	TRBV21-1	-	TRBJ2-7	-
CASSEAGFGAFF	TGTGCCAGCAGTGAAGCTGGATTCGGGGCTTTCTTT	TRBV2	-	TRBJ1-1	-
CASSFSSVQPQHF	TGTGCCAGCAGCTTTTCGTCTGTCCAGCCCCAGCATTTT	TRBV5-5	-	TRBJ1-5	-
CASSLRGRGAYNEQYF	TGTGCCAGCAGTTTACGGGGACGGGGGGCCTACAATGAGCAGTACTTC	TRBV27	-	TRBJ2-7	-
CATSDPRRGTGSETQYF	TGTGCCACCAGTGATCCCCGTCGCGGGACAGGGTCAGAGACCCAGTACTTC	TRBV24-1	TRBD1	TRBJ2-5	-
CASSLSGRTEAFF	TGTGCCAGCAGTTTATCGGGACGCACTGAAGCTTTCTTT	TRBV27	-	TRBJ1-1	-
CSARGRGSNQPQHF	TGCAGTGCTAGGGGGAGGGGAAGCAATCAGCCCCAGCATTTT	TRBV20-1	-	TRBJ1-5	few